This TCR beta chain was identified during a study of T cells in Graves' hyperthyroidism and ophthalmopathy. Overall study findings and caveats: Blood also held most thyroid clonotypes expanded beyond 0.001.

On this clonotype: The antigen remains unidentified.

Amplification of TCR beta CDR3 regions was performed using RNA transcripts as template. First-round RT-PCR of the TCR CDR3 relied on the HTBI primer set. One entry per CDR3 protein results from TCRdb running MiXCR on the multiplex PCR reads. The table has nearly 600,000 distinct CDR3 sequences, approximately 14% seen once. The CDR3 covers 15 residues. With 1 base removed from V and 3 bases from J, the gap between germline ends came to 10 bases. The V gene's germline CDR1 is SEHNR and CDR2 FQNEAQ (reference sequence). Sequenced input: blood. This sequence joins TRBV7-9 and TRBJ2-1, with D possibly TRBD2 on 6 matching bases. The sequence was obtained from a woman aged 25 to 39 with Graves' hyperthyroidism that later progressed to Graves' ophthalmopathy. The CDR3 region is CASSLGPGDYNEQFF. CDR3 in DNA: TGTGCCAGCAGCTTAGGCCCGGGAGACTACAATGAGCAGTTCTTC.